The 29 T cell receptor beta chains listed next were all sequenced from one sample in a study of shared clonotypes between healthy human individuals. Naive CD8 populations comprised CD45RO-negative cells positively selected for CCR7, excluding terminally differentiated effector memory CD45RA+ cells. Sequencing used immunoSEQ multiplex PCR; TCRdb keeps in-frame clones, though not all of them. The sample contains hundreds of thousands of clones, just over 95% of which appear only once. Sequenced material: naive CD8+ T cells sorted from blood. Receptors originate from a man aged 30 to 39 in good health.

This clone was found once. This chain joins TRBV30 and TRBJ2-7, with 8 positions matching TRBD1. Germline loops: CDR1 GTSNPN, CDR2 SVGIG (reference sequence). J lost 2 bases, V lost 3 bases, and 6 bases had no gene match. The length of the CDR3 is 14 residues. The CDR3 spells CAWSVTGDPYEQYF. The CDR3 nucleotides are TGTGCCTGGAGCGTGACAGGGGATCCCTACGAGCAGTACTTC.

The rearrangement uses TRBV4-1 and TRBJ2-3, with 9 nucleotides matching TRBD2. This CDR3 has 15 residues. The V gene's germline CDR1 is MGHRA and CDR2 YSYEKL. With 6 bases clipped from V and 10 bases from J, the junction kept 14 bases outside the gene matches. CDR3 protein: CASRVSGSTPDSQYF. The CDR3 DNA sequence: TGCGCCAGCAGGGTTAGCGGGAGTACACCGGATTCGCAGTATTTT.

This chain joins TRBV10-3 and TRBJ2-1, with 12 positions matching TRBD2. The germline V gene encodes CDR1 ENHRY and CDR2 SYGVKD. The V gene end was trimmed by 2 bases and the J gene end by 5 bases; junction bases not matched to a gene: 1. The CDR3 sequence is 15 residues long. The CDR3 DNA reads TGTGCCATCAGTGAGCGGACTAGCGGGAACAATGAGCAGTTCTTC. Its translation is CAISERTSGNNEQFF.

The chain has TRBV7-2 and TRBJ1-2; 10 nucleotides agree with TRBD1. The CDR3 runs 16 residues. The germline V gene encodes CDR1 SGHTA and CDR2 FQGNSA. V shed 1 base, J shed 5 bases, and the junction held 7 bases outside the gene matches. CDR3 sequence (DNA): TGTGCCAGCAGCTTAGGGGGGACAGGGGTTAGGTATGGCTACACCTTC. Amino acid sequence: CASSLGGTGVRYGYTF.

This chain links TRBV13 with TRBJ2-1; 11 nucleotides align to TRBD2. CDR1 and CDR2 from the germline V gene are PRHDT and FYEKMQ (reference sequence). The J segment lost 2 bases and the V segment lost 5 bases, leaving 5 bases of the junction unmatched. The CDR3 covers 16 residues. CDR3 DNA: TGTGCCAGCAGCCCCAGGACTAGCGGGCCCTACAATGAGCAGTTCTTC. Amino acid sequence: CASSPRTSGPYNEQFF.

This chain links TRBV2 with TRBJ2-7; 8 bases align to TRBD1. CDR3 length: 13 amino acids. The V and J ends lost 10 bases and 6 bases, in that order; junction bases with no gene match: 11. Germline V CDR1 and CDR2: SNHLY, FYNNEI. The CDR3 DNA sequence: TGTGCCATCCCGACAGGGGCTCAGGGCGAGCAGTACTTC. This encodes CAIPTGAQGEQYF.

The chain carries TRBV28 and TRBJ2-1; D remains ambiguous. The CDR3 sequence is 11 residues long. CDR1 MDHEN and CDR2 SYDVKM come from the germline V gene. V was clipped by 2 bases and J by 11 bases, with 7 bases between them. CDR3 sequence reads: CASSLREQQFF. CDR3 in DNA: TGTGCCAGCAGTTTACGCGAGCAGCAGTTCTTC.

This clone has only one observation. V gene TRBV25-1 combines with J gene TRBJ1-3; D unclear. Trimming pared 1 base from V and 0 bases from J, leaving 13 bases between. This CDR3 is built from 17 residues. Germline values: CDR1 MGHDK, CDR2 SYGVNS. In DNA form, the CDR3 reads TGTGCCAGCAGTGAATCCTTCTTACAGAGCTCTGGAAACACCATATATTTT. This translates into CASSESFLQSSGNTIYF.

V and J are TRBV29-1 and TRBJ2-1; 11 nucleotides match TRBD2. This CDR3 has 15 residues. CDR1 SQVTM and CDR2 ANQGSEA come from the germline V gene. Trimming at V came to 7 bases and at J to 6 bases, leaving 11 bases not matched to a gene. The CDR3 protein is CSGAGTSGLLNEQFF. The CDR3 bases are TGCAGCGGCGCCGGGACTAGCGGCCTACTCAATGAGCAGTTCTTC.

The chain is built from TRBV5-6 and TRBJ2-7; D ambiguous. V was clipped by 4 bases and J by 3 bases, with 8 bases between them. The CDR3 has 12 amino acids. The germline V gene has CDR1 SGHDT and CDR2 YYEEEE. CDR3 region: CASSHLVYEQYF. CDR3 nucleotides: TGTGCCAGCAGCCATCTAGTCTACGAGCAGTACTTC.

This clone was counted once. The V and J genes are TRBV5-4 and TRBJ2-3; D is uncertain. Germline V gene lookup returns CDR1 SGHNT and CDR2 YYREEE (reference sequence). The CDR3 has 12 amino acids. V was clipped by 4 bases and J by 5 bases, with 8 bases between them. CDR3 sequence reads: CASSLSRDTQYF. The DNA of the CDR3 is TGTGCCAGCAGCCTCTCACGAGATACGCAGTATTTT.

The chain combines TRBV5-1 with TRBJ1-4; D unresolved. There are 16 residues in the CDR3. CDR1 and CDR2 (germline): SGHRS, YFSETQ. The ends were cut back, 7 bases at V and 0 bases at J, with 16 bases in the middle. The CDR3 DNA follows: TGCGCCAGCCCTCGAGAGACGGAGTCAACTAATGAAAAACTGTTTTTT. This translates into CASPRETESTNEKLFF.

The genes are TRBV6-5 and TRBJ2-7; the D gene is possibly TRBD1 (5 bases). CDR1 is MNHEY, CDR2 SVGAGI, per germline. V was clipped by 4 bases and J by 3 bases, with 10 bases between them. The CDR3 runs to 13 residues. The CDR3 nucleotides are TGTGCCAGCAGTTTGGGGCTATTCTACGAGCAGTACTTC. Its translation is CASSLGLFYEQYF.

This clone was recorded once. The chain recombines TRBV29-1 with TRBJ2-3; 7 nucleotides line up with TRBD2. CDR1 is SQVTM and CDR2 is ANQGSEA in the germline V gene. The CDR3 contains 14 residues. V shed 3 bases and J 0 bases; nucleotides not matched to a gene: 3. The CDR3 is CSVDSGLSTDTQYF. As DNA, the CDR3 is TGCAGCGTTGATAGCGGGCTGAGCACAGATACGCAGTATTTT.

This clone has only one observation. CDR3: CASWWSYMNTEAFF. DNA for the CDR3: TGTGCCAGTTGGTGGAGTTATATGAACACTGAAGCTTTCTTT. The rearrangement uses TRBV27 and TRBJ1-1; D uncertain. The germline CDR1 and CDR2 sequences are MNHEY and SMNVEV (reference sequence). This CDR3 contains 14 residues. Trimming stripped 9 bases from V and 0 bases from J, with 14 bases between.

This rearrangement joins TRBV13 to TRBJ2-3; tentative D call: TRBD2 (6 bases). Trimming removed 4 bases at V and 2 bases at J, with 16 bases between. Germline CDR1 and CDR2: PRHDT and FYEKMQ (reference sequence). The CDR3 runs 16 residues. This CDR3 is CASSSGLRGSTDTQYF. In DNA form, the CDR3 reads TGTGCCAGCAGCTCAGGACTAAGGGGATCCACAGATACGCAGTATTTT.

The V gene is TRBV6-5, the J gene TRBJ1-2, with D possibly being TRBD1 (5 bases). The germline gives CDR1 MNHEY, CDR2 SVGAGI. This CDR3 has 15 amino acids. The germline V and J ends were trimmed by 0 bases and 3 bases, with 11 bases remaining between them. The CDR3 DNA follows: TGTGCCAGCAGTTACTCACGGGCAGGGCACTATGGCTACACCTTC. Translation: CASSYSRAGHYGYTF.

The chain couples TRBV7-8 to TRBJ2-7, with TRBD1 as a possible D gene (6 bases). Germline values: CDR1 SGHVS, CDR2 FQNEAQ. CDR3 length equals 14 residues. The ends were cut back, 0 bases at V and 6 bases at J, with 12 bases in the middle. The DNA of the CDR3 is TGTGCCAGCAGCTTAGCGCAGGGGTTCGCCGAGCAGTACTTC. It is translated as CASSLAQGFAEQYF.

V usage is TRBV10-2 and J usage is TRBJ2-3; the D gene could be TRBD1 or TRBD2 (5 bases each). The germline gives CDR1 WSHSY, CDR2 SAAADI. The CDR3 extends over 15 amino acids. Trimming removed 6 bases at V and 0 bases at J, with 13 bases between. CDR3 residues: CASSERDRSTDTQYF. The CDR3 region has the DNA TGCGCCAGCAGCGAAAGGGACCGTAGCACAGATACGCAGTATTTT.

About this clone itself: The identical CDR3 is also encoded by other nucleotide sequences in the sample. The V call is TRBV28, the J call TRBJ2-7; D is unclear. CDR1 is MDHEN and CDR2 is SYDVKM in the germline V gene. CDR3 length: 12 residues. V was clipped by 2 bases and J by 0 bases, with 2 bases between them. This CDR3 is CASSLGSYEQYF. The CDR3 DNA reads as TGTGCCAGCAGTTTAGGCTCCTACGAGCAGTACTTC.

A single count supports this clone. This chain connects TRBV7-9 to TRBJ1-1; no firm D call. Trimming left V 1 base short and J 5 bases short, with 17 bases between. CDR1 SEHNR and CDR2 FQNEAQ come from the germline V gene (reference sequence). The CDR3 totals 16 residues. CDR3 amino acids: CASSLEEGAGRTEAFF. The CDR3 DNA reads TGTGCCAGCAGCTTAGAAGAGGGAGCAGGTCGGACTGAAGCTTTCTTT. Using reference TRBV7-9 and TRBJ1-1 for the parts outside the CDR3, the full variable domain is DTGVSQNPRHKITKRGQNVTFRCDPISEHNRLYWYRQTLGQGPEFLTYFQNEAQLEKSRLLSDRFSAERPKGSFSTLEIQRTEQGDSAMYLCASSLEEGAGRTEAFFGQGTRLTVV.

The V and J genes are TRBV9 and TRBJ2-3; no clear D gene. Per the germline V gene, CDR1 is SGDLS and CDR2 is YYNGEE. The CDR3 runs 10 residues. Trimming stripped 3 bases from V and 10 bases from J, with 6 bases between. The CDR3 DNA sequence: TGTGCCAGCAGCGGGGATGCGCAGTATTTT. This gives the protein CASSGDAQYF. Supplemented by reference TRBV9 and TRBJ2-3, the full variable domain reads DSGVTQTPKHLITATGQRVTLRCSPRSGDLSVYWYQQSLDQGLQFLIQYYNGEERAKGNILERFSAQQFPDLHSELNLSSLELGDSALYFCASSGDAQYFGPGTRLTVL.

The V call is TRBV10-3, the J call TRBJ2-7; 7 nucleotides line up with TRBD2. After removal of 4 bases from V and 3 bases from J, the junction contained 9 bases not matched to a gene. The CDR3 runs 15 residues. The germline gives CDR1 ENHRY, CDR2 SYGVKD. The CDR3 loop reads CAISGGGPNLYEQYF. The CDR3 nucleotides read TGTGCCATCAGTGGGGGGGGACCGAACCTCTACGAGCAGTACTTC.

V is TRBV4-3 and J is TRBJ2-7, with a weak D call TRBD2 (6 bases). Trimming stripped 0 bases from V and 6 bases from J, with 18 bases between. The CDR3 covers 16 residues. CDR1 is LGHNA and CDR2 is YSLEER in the germline V gene. The CDR3 DNA reads as TGCGCCAGCAGCCAAGAACCCCACGGGAGTGTTGTCGAGCAGTACTTC. This encodes CASSQEPHGSVVEQYF.

The CDR3 loop reads CASSLAGDIQYF. In DNA form, the CDR3 reads TGTGCCAGCAGTTTGGCGGGTGACATTCAGTACTTC. The rearrangement links TRBV27 to TRBJ2-4; a possible D gene is TRBD2 (5 bases). Trimming took off 3 bases at V and 8 bases at J, with 8 bases between the two ends. Germline V gene data show CDR1 as MNHEY and CDR2 as SMNVEV (reference sequence). This CDR3 is built from 12 residues.

This clone was found once. The chain is built from TRBV15 and TRBJ1-1; D is perhaps TRBD1 (5 bases). Germline loops: CDR1 LNHNV, CDR2 YYDKDF (reference sequence). CDR3 length equals 15 residues. V was cut by 3 bases and J by 0 bases, with 11 bases left in between. CDR3 sequence: CATSRETVLNTEAFF. The CDR3 DNA reads TGTGCCACCAGCAGGGAGACAGTTTTGAACACTGAAGCTTTCTTT.

This clone was detected only once. The gene calls are TRBV5-4 and TRBJ2-2; unclear D gene. There are 13 residues in the CDR3. Trimming removed 4 bases at V and 8 bases at J, with 12 bases between. CDR1 and CDR2 from the germline V gene are SGHNT and YYREEE (reference sequence). CDR3 sequence: CASSPRSGGELFF. The CDR3 DNA follows: TGTGCCAGCAGCCCCCGGAGTGGAGGGGAGCTGTTTTTT.

The chain employs TRBV7-2 and TRBJ2-5; D remains unclear. The V and J ends lost 5 bases and 5 bases respectively, with 15 bases between them. The CDR3 is 14 amino acids. Germline CDR1 SGHTA, CDR2 FQGNSA. CDR3 residues: CASSPSRMWETQYF. CDR3 coding DNA: TGTGCCAGCAGCCCCAGCCGCATGTGGGAGACCCAGTACTTC. Based on the CDR3 plus reference TRBV7-2 and TRBJ2-5, the full variable domain is GAGVSQSPSNKVTEKGKDVELRCDPISGHTALYWYRQSLGQGLEFLIYFQGNSAPDKSGLPSDRFSAERTGGSVSTLTIQRTQQEDSAVYLCASSPSRMWETQYFGPGTRLLVL.

The rearrangement joins TRBV4-3 to TRBJ1-4; tentatively, D is TRBD1 (5 bases). Germline V lookup: CDR1 LGHNA, CDR2 YSLEER. The CDR3 has 17 amino acids. V was clipped by 0 bases and J by 6 bases, with 17 bases between them. CDR3 sequence: CASSQESGGQGDEKLFF. The CDR3 coding sequence is TGCGCCAGCAGCCAAGAATCGGGAGGTCAGGGAGATGAAAAACTGTTTTTT.